Here is one TCR beta chain with its context. The CDR3 loop spans 15 amino acids. V lost 1 base to trimming and J lost 8 bases; unmatched junction nucleotides: 8. Per germline, CDR1 PRHDT and CDR2 FYEKMQ (reference sequence). The entry originates in a study of blood T cell repertoires in COVID-19. Study background: From the United States, Italy and Spain came samples of acute and convalescent COVID-19. The analysed material was cDNA or gDNA that came from T cells, B-cell-depleted T cells, or PBMCs.

In the source study's methods: Counts of nucleated cells, estimated from reference gene primer amplification, were obtained. The data were produced by immunoSEQ multiplex PCR, yet TCRdb's version contains in-frame clones alone and is incomplete. That table is the source of V, J and clone size, and D and trimming were worked out from the DNA. The table shows over 200,000 clones, with 85% to 90% occurring only once. While infection was still active, Seattle patients were enrolled and then followed longitudinally. Material for sequencing was peripheral blood. The sequence came from a man in his forties or fifties with COVID-19, enrolled during active disease. The chain carries TRBV13 and TRBJ2-1; 7 bases agree with TRBD2. CDR3 region: CASSLVGPSGYEQFF. The CDR3 DNA reads TGTGCCAGCAGCTTAGTTGGGCCTAGCGGCTATGAGCAGTTCTTC.